Sequencing of this TCR beta chain was carried out in a study of blood T cell repertoires in COVID-19. Authors' processing steps: By means of reference gene primer amplification, nucleated cell counts were estimated. Some clones are missing from TCRdb's copy, which holds only in-frame ones; the method was immunoSEQ multiplex PCR. V and J calls and clone size are as listed in that table; D and trimming were resolved from the DNA. The sample carries roughly 150,000 clones, roughly nine tenths recorded once. CDR1 and CDR2 from the germline V gene are SGHRS and YFSETQ. The CDR3 totals 18 residues. Note on this clone: A read error may produce the germline difference seen at one junction end.

The V and J genes are TRBV5-1 and TRBJ2-2, with 8 bases identical to TRBD1. The specimen sequenced was peripheral blood. This clonotype originated in a woman between 70 and 85 years old with acute or convalescent COVID-19. The CDR3 region is CARSWGRQGRGHTGELFF. Written as DNA, the CDR3 is TGCGCCCGCAGCTGGGGGCGACAGGGGCGCGGCCACACCGGGGAGCTGTTTTTT.